The entry that follows covers one TCR beta chain sequence. The antigen remains unidentified. V was cut by 7 bases and J by 8 bases, with 11 bases left in between. Per germline, CDR1 SQVTM and CDR2 ANQGSEA. The CDR3 sequence is 11 residues long. cDNA molecules, individually, were tagged with unique molecular identifiers. Using its own MiXCR run on the 5' RACE reads, TCRdb lists one record per CDR3 protein. The sample contains tens of thousands of distinct CDR3 sequences, 12% of which appear only once. The data were obtained in a study of early T cells in non-severe SARS-CoV-2 infection. Overall study context: Sequenced material consisted of bulk RNA (from unsorted whole blood), and chains were unpaired. Study-wide results and limits: VDJdb matches were skewed toward anti-spike CD8 T cell responses.

The rearrangement uses TRBV29-1 and TRBJ1-4; no definite D call. Sequencing was done on a sample of whole blood. This receptor was obtained from an adult who was a healthcare worker with PCR-confirmed SARS-CoV-2 infection or an uninfected control (not recorded which). The CDR3 loop is CSAKAGEKLFF. The DNA for the CDR3 is TGCAGCGCCAAAGCCGGCGAAAAACTGTTTTTT.